Here is one T cell receptor (beta chain) with its context. The antigen this receptor binds is unknown. Per-base quality was not reported, and no clone a single base away is much larger than it. From the cysteine through the phenylalanine, the CDR3 covers 16 amino acids. This entry keeps only the CDR3 DNA: 48 bases, framed from base 1. Germline trimming: 3 bases from V, 5 bases from J; junction bases outside gene matches: 10. Taken from the germline V gene (reference sequence), the CDR1 and CDR2 loops are SEHNR and FQNEAQ. The sample originates from a study of graft-versus-host responses after intestinal transplantation listed by TCRdb under 2021. As for the study more broadly: The transplants that recipients got were multivisceral, liver-intestinal, or isolated intestinal. Donor T cell macrochimerism was defined as a peak of at least 4% donor T cells among recipient peripheral blood mononuclear cells. Instead of going to the commercial service, samples from a few later patients were sequenced in-house on an Illumina MiSeq and processed with MiXCR. To identify alloreactive clones, pre-transplant mixed lymphocyte reaction products were sequenced and compared with unstimulated pre-transplant donor and recipient T cells. Anti-thymocyte globulin induction was given to all recipients, followed by maintenance tacrolimus and steroids for roughly 3 years. The cohort enrolled 20 to 25 intestinal transplant recipients, one of whom was a retransplant, and a few patients without pretransplant specimens were excluded. After intestinal transplantation, graft-versus-host and host-versus-graft alloreactive T cell clones were followed in the graft, circulation and bone marrow using bulk TCR-beta CDR3 sequencing. The paper as a whole reports these results and caveats: The relatively low number and heterogeneity of intestinal transplant patients limited the conclusions. GvH clones were detected in recipient bone marrow, and some appeared earlier in ileal mucosa or blood, consistent with an intestinal mucosal origin. High GvH to HvG T cell clonal ratios were observed in the allografts of patients with donor T cell macrochimerism. Peak levels of circulating GvH clones were associated with declines in HvG clones early after transplant.

The protocol used for the library was the immunoSEQ multiplex PCR assay. For most patients, genomic DNA was isolated using the Qiagen DNeasy Blood and Tissue Kit and was shipped frozen to Adaptive Biotechnologies for TCR sequencing. High-throughput TCR-beta CDR3 sequencing of genomic DNA from most patients was performed by Adaptive Biotechnologies. The paper's processing steps were these. Adaptive's ImmunoSEQ software was the source of the TCR sequencing data for 18 patients, while a few other patients were processed with MiXCR and VDJtools. To correct CD4 versus CD8 sorting errors, sequences present in both subsets at a frequency ratio below 5:1 were removed. CDR3 nucleotide sequences shared between donor and recipient were removed because the origin of such sequences could not be assigned. Alloreactive clones required at least 2-fold expansion over unstimulated cells and minimum CFSE-low frequency of 0.002% (template counts) or 0.001% (read counts). Mappable clones were those detected in sequenced pre-transplant spleen, lymph node, or MLR CFSE-low populations of the donor or recipient. The cumulative frequency of alloreactive clones was calculated as a percentage of all sequences, weighted by copy number. TCRdb stores this immuneACCESS table with in-frame sequences only. Part of the clones is absent; in the studies checked, under half of the shortfall reflects unresolved V genes, and no reason is known for the rest. Clone size and the V and J calls come from that table; the DNA yielded D and trimming. The sample records around 100,000 clones, more than 85% of which are singletons. The ten biggest clones cover roughly 1% of the sample.

The time point label on this specimen signifies: cells obtained before transplantation from donor or recipient. CD3+CD4+ and CD3+CD8+ populations were FACS-sorted from unstimulated pre-transplant donor and recipient cells taken from spleen or lymph nodes. Rearrangement joined TRBV7-9 to TRBJ2-5, and TRBD2 matches 9 of the central bases. This TCR was sampled from a human donor who received an intestinal transplant. The source was unstimulated CD8+ T cells sorted from spleen or lymph node cells, collected before intestinal transplant. The sequenced DNA: TGTGCCAGCAGCTTGTCCAGCGGGGGGCCGGGGGAGACCCAGTACTTC. Its translation reads: CASSLSSGGPGETQYF. Extended through the reference TRBV7-9 and TRBJ2-5 proteins, this CDR3 yields the full variable domain: DTGVSQNPRHKITKRGQNVTFRCDPISEHNRLYWYRQTLGQGPEFLTYFQNEAQLEKSRLLSDRFSAERPKGSFSTLEIQRTEQGDSAMYLCASSLSSGGPGETQYFGPGTRLLVL.